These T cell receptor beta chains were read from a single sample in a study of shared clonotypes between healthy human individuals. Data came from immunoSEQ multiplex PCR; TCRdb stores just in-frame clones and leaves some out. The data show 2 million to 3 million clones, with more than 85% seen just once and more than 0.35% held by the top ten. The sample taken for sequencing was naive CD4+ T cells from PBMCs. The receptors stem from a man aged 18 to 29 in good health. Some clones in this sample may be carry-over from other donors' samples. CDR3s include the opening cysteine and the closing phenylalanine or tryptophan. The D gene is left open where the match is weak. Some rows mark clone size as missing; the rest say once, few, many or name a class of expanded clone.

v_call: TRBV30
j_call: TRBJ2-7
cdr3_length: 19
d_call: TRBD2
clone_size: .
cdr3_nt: TGTGCCTGGAGTGGACCAATCTGGACTAGCGGGAGCGTGAGCTACGAGCAGTACTTC
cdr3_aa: CAWSGPIWTSGSVSYEQYF

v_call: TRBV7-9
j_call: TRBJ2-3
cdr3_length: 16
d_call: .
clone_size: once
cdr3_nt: TGTGCCAGCAGCCCCTTGAGTGGTAGCAGCACAGATACGCAGTATTTT
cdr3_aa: CASSPLSGSSTDTQYF

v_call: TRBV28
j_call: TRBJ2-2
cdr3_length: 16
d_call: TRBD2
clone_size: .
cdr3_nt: TGTGCCAGCAGCCCGCATGCGGGAGGGTACACCGGGGAGCTGTTTTTT
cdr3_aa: CASSPHAGGYTGELFF

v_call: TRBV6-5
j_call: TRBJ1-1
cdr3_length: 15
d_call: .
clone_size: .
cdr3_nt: TGTGCCAGCAGTTACGGTTATAATCTGAACACTGAAGCTTTCTTT
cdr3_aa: CASSYGYNLNTEAFF

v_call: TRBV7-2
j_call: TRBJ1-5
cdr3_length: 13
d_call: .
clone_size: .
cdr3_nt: TGTGCCAGCAGCTTCTTAGATTATCAGCCCCAGCATTTT
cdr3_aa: CASSFLDYQPQHF

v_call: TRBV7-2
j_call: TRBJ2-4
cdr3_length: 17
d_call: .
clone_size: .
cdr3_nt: TGTGCCAGCAGCTTAGTCGGAGGAGTACTAGCCAAAAACATTCAGTACTTC
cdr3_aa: CASSLVGGVLAKNIQYF

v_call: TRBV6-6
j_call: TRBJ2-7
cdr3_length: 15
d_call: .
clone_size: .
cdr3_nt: TGTGCCAGCAGTTTAAAGGGGGATTCCTCCTACGAGCAGTACTTC
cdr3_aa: CASSLKGDSSYEQYF

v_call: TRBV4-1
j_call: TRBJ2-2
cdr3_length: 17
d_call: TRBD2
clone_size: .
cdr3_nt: TGCGCCAGCAGCCAAGAAACTAGCGGGGCGAACACCGGGGAGCTGTTTTTT
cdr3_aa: CASSQETSGANTGELFF

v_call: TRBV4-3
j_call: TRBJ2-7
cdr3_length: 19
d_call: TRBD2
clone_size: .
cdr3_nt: TGCGCCAGCAGCCTCCAAACCTGGACTAGCGGGACCCACTCCTACGAGCAGTACTTC
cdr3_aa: CASSLQTWTSGTHSYEQYF

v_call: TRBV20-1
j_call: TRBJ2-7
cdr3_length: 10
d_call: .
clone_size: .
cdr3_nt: TGCAGTGCTACCTTTCAGGAGCAGTACTTC
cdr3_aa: CSATFQEQYF

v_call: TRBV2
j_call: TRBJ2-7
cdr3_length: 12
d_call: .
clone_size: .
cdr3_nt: TGTGCCAGGGGGGGCGGACCCCTGGAGCAGTACTTC
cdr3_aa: CARGGGPLEQYF

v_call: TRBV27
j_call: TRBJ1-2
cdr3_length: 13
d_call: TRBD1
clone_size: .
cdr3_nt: TGTGCCAGCAGTTTAAGACAGGGGAACGGCTACACCTTC
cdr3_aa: CASSLRQGNGYTF

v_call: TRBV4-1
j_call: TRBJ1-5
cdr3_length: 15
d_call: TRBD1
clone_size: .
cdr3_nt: TGCGCCAGCAGCCACGGGGACAGGGCGAATCAGCCCCAGCATTTT
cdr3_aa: CASSHGDRANQPQHF

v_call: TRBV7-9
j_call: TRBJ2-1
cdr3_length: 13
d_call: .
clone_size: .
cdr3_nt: TGTGCCAGCAGCTTAGCGAACGAGGATGAGCAGTTCTTC
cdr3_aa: CASSLANEDEQFF

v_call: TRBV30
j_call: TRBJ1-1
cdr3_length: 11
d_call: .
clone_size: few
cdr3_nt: TGTGCCTGGTCCCTGGACACTGAAGCTTTCTTT
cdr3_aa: CAWSLDTEAFF

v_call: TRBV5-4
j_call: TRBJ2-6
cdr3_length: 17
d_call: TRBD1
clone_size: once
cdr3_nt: TGTGCCAGCAGCTACAGGGGCCCAAGCTCTGGGGCCAACGTCCTGACTTTC
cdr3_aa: CASSYRGPSSGANVLTF

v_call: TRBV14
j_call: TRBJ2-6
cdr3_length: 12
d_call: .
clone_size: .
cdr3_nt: TGTGCCAGCAGGATCCGGGCCAACGTCCTGACTTTC
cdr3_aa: CASRIRANVLTF

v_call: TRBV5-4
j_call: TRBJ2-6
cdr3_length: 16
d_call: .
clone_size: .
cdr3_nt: TGTGCCAGCAGCTGGGACGGCTATGATGGGGCCAACGTCCTGACTTTC
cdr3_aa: CASSWDGYDGANVLTF

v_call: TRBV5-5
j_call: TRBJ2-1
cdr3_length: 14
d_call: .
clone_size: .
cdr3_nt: TGTGCCAGCAGCTTGGTTGGGGTGGGCAATGAGCAGTTCTTC
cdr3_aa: CASSLVGVGNEQFF

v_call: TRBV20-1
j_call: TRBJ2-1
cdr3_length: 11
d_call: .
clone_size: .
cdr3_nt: TGCAGTGCTAGCCCCTTCAATGAGCAGTTCTTC
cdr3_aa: CSASPFNEQFF

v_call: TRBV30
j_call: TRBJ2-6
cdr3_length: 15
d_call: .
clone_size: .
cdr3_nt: TGTGCCTTCCAATCCGGGCAGACCGGGGCCAACGTCCTGACTTTC
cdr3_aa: CAFQSGQTGANVLTF

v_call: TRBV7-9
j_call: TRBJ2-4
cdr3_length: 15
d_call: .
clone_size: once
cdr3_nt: TGTGCCAGCAGCCCGTTCCGGGACACACAAAACATTCAGTACTTC
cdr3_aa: CASSPFRDTQNIQYF

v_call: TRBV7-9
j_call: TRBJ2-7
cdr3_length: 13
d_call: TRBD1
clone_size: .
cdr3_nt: TGTGCCAGTGACAGGGATTACGGCTACGAGCAGTACTTC
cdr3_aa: CASDRDYGYEQYF

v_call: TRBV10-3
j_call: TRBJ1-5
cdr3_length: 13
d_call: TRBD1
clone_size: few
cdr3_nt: TGTGCCATCAGAGACAGGGTGGGACAGCCCCAGCATTTT
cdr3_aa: CAIRDRVGQPQHF

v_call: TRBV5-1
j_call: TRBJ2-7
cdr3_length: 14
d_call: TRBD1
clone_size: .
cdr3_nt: TGCGCCAGCAGCTTAGACGACAGGGGTCTCCGTCAGTACTTC
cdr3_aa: CASSLDDRGLRQYF

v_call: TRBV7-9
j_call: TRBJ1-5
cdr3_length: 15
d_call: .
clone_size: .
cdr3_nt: TGTGCCAGCAGCCCATTGGGAACAGAAAATCAGCCCCAGCATTTT
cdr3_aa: CASSPLGTENQPQHF

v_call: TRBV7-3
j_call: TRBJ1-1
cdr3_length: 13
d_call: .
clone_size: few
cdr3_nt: TGTGCCAGCAGCCAGTTCATGAACACTGAAGCTTTCTTT
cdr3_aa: CASSQFMNTEAFF

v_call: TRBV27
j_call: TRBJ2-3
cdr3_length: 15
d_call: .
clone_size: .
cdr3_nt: TGTGCCAGCAGCTCGCGCTTAAGGGTGTCCGATACGCAGTATTTT
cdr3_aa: CASSSRLRVSDTQYF

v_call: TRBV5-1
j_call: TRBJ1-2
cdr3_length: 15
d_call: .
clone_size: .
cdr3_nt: TGCGCCAGCACCGTCTACCCAGGGAGAAACTATGGCTACACCTTC
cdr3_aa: CASTVYPGRNYGYTF

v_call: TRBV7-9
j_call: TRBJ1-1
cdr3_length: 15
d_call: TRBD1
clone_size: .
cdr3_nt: TGTGCCAGCACCAACCGCGGGACAGCGGCCACTGAAGCTTTCTTT
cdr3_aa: CASTNRGTAATEAFF

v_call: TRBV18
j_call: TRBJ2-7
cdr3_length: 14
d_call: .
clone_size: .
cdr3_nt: TGTGCCAGCTCACCAGGGGTTACACGTCCGGAGCAGTACTTC
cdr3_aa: CASSPGVTRPEQYF

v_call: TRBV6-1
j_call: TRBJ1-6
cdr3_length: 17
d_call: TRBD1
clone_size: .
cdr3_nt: TGTGCCAGCAGTGCCCCCAGGGGGCCCCCCTATAATTCACCCCTCCACTTT
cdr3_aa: CASSAPRGPPYNSPLHF

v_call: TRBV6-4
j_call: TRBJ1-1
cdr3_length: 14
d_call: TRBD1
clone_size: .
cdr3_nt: TGTGCCAGCAGCTTGACAGGGAGGGACACTGAAGCTTTCTTT
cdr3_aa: CASSLTGRDTEAFF

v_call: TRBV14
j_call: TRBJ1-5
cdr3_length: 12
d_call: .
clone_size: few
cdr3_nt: TGTGCCAGCAGCCAAGCCAATCAGCCCCAGCATTTT
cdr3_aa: CASSQANQPQHF

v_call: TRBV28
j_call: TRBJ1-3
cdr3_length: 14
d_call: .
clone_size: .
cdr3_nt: TGTGCCAGCAGTCTAGGGAACTCTGGAAACACCATATATTTT
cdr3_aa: CASSLGNSGNTIYF

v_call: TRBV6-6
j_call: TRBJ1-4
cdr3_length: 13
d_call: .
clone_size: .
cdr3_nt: TGTGCCAGCAGTTACGACAGACTGGAAAAACTGTTTTTT
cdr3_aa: CASSYDRLEKLFF

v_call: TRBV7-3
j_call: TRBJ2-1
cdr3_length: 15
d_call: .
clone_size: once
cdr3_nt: TGTGCCAGCAGCTTAGTCAGGGCGGCCTACAATGAGCAGTTCTTC
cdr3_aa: CASSLVRAAYNEQFF

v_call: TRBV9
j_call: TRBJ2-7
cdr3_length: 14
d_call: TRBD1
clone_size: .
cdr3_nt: TGTGCCAGCAGCGCTACGGGACAGAGCTACGAGCAGTACTTC
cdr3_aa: CASSATGQSYEQYF

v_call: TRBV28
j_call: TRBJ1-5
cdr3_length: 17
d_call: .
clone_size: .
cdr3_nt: TGTGCCAGCAGTTTATTCGCCGGGCGGCAGCGCAATCAGCCCCAGCATTTT
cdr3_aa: CASSLFAGRQRNQPQHF

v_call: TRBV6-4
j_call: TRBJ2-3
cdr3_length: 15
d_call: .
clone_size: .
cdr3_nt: TGTGCCAGCGCATATCAGGGAAGGGGCACAGATACGCAGTATTTT
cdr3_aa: CASAYQGRGTDTQYF

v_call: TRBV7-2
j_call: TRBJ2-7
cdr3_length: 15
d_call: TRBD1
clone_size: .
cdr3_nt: TGTGCCAGCAGCACAAACTCAGGGGGCGTCTACGAGCAGTACTTC
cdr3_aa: CASSTNSGGVYEQYF

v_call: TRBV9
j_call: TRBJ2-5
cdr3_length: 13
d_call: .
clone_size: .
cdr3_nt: TGTGCCAGCAGCGTAGGGGTCGGAGAGACCCAGTACTTC
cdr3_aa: CASSVGVGETQYF

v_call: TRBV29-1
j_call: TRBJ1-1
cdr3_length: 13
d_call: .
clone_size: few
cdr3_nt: TGCAGCGTTGAAGTCATGAGGAACACTGAAGCTTTCTTT
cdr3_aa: CSVEVMRNTEAFF

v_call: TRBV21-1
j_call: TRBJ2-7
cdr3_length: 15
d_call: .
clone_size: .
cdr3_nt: TGTGCCAGCAGCAACCCTTTAAAAGGGGGCTACGAGCAGTACTTC
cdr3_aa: CASSNPLKGGYEQYF

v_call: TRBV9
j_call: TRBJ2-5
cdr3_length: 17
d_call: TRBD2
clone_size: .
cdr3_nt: TGTGCCAGCAGCGTAGGGACTAGCGGGAGTGGTCAGGAGACCCAGTACTTC
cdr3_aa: CASSVGTSGSGQETQYF

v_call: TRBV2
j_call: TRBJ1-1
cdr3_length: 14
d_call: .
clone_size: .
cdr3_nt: TGTGCCAGCACCAGGACCGTCCTAACCACTGAAGCTTTCTTT
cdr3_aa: CASTRTVLTTEAFF

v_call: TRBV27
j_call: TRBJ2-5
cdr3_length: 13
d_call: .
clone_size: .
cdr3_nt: TGTGCCAGCAGAAGCGGGTACCAAGAGACCCAGTACTTC
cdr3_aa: CASRSGYQETQYF

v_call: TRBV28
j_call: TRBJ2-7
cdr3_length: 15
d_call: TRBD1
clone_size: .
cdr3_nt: TGTGCCATCCAGCCCGGAGGGACAGGGGGGTACGAGCAGTACTTC
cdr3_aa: CAIQPGGTGGYEQYF

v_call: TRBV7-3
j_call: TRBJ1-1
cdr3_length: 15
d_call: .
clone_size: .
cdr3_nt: TGTGCCAGCAGCCCCACTTCTTGGGGGATCACTGAAGCTTTCTTT
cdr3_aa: CASSPTSWGITEAFF

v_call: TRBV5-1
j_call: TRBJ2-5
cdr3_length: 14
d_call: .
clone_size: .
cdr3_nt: TGCGCCAGCAGCCACTCACTGGACCAAGAGACCCAGTACTTC
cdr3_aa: CASSHSLDQETQYF

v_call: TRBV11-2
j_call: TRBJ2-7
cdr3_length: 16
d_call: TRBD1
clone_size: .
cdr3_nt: TGTGCCAGCAGCTTAGGTGTTTGGGACAGTTCCTACGAGCAGTACTTC
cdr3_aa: CASSLGVWDSSYEQYF

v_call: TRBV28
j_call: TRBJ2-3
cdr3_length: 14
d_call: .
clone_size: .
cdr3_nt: TGTGCCAGCAGTTCCGGGCCCACTCGGGATACGCAGTATTTT
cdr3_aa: CASSSGPTRDTQYF

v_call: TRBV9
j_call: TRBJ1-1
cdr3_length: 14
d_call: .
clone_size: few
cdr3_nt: TGTGCCAGCAGCCCCGGGACGGCGAACACTGAAGCTTTCTTT
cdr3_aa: CASSPGTANTEAFF

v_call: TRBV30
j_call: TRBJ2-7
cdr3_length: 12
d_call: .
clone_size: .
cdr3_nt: TGTGCCTGGTCCCAGAGTGACCACGAGCAGTACTTC
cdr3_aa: CAWSQSDHEQYF

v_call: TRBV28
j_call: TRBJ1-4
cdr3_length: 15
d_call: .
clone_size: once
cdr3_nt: TGTGCCAGCAGTTTACAAGGAATTCTCGGGGAAAAACTGTTTTTT
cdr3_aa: CASSLQGILGEKLFF

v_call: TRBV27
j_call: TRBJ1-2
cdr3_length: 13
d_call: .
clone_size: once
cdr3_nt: TGTGCCAGCGGCCCCACGGGGAGAGGGGGCTACACCTTC
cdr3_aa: CASGPTGRGGYTF

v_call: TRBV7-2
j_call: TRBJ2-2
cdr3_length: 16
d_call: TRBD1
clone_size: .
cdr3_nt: TGTGCCAGCAGCTCGGGACAGAGTATCGTTGCGCCGGAGCTGTTTTTT
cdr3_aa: CASSSGQSIVAPELFF

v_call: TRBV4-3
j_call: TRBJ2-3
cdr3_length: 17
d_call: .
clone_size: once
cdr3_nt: TGCGCCAGCAGCCAACGATGGGCGGGGCAGGGAGGAGATACGCAGTATTTT
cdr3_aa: CASSQRWAGQGGDTQYF

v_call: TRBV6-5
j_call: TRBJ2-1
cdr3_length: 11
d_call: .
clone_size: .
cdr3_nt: TGTGCCACCCAATATATGAATGAGCAGTTCTTC
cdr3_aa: CATQYMNEQFF

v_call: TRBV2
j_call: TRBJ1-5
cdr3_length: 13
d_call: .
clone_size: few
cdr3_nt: TGTGCCAGCAATTTGTACGACAATCAGCCCCAGCATTTT
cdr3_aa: CASNLYDNQPQHF